This is a list of T cell receptor beta chains from one sample in a study of cytomegalovirus exposure and HLA in healthy donors. Assay used: immunoSEQ multiplex PCR; TCRdb lists only in-frame clones, some missing. The sample lists 200,000 to 250,000 clones; approximately 82% were seen once. The material sequenced was PBMCs. The receptor source for this set is a man aged 18-30 years in good health and CMV-seronegative. Both conserved end residues are part of each CDR3. The order of the fields is V gene, clone size, D gene, J gene, CDR3 DNA, CDR3 protein. D genes are given only for firm matches. Size is stated for part of the rows, as once, few or many counts, or as a class when the clone is expanded.

TRBV10-3	few	TRBD1	TRBJ1-4	TGTGCCATCAGTGAGTCCGGGACAGGGGCTAATGAAAAACTGTTTTTT	CAISESGTGANEKLFF
TRBV15	NA	NA	TRBJ1-5	TGTGCCACCAGCAGAGACCACAATCAGCCCCAGCATTTT	CATSRDHNQPQHF
TRBV7-6	medium-sized	TRBD2	TRBJ2-1	TGTGCCAGCAGCTTAGCGAAGGGGCTAGCGGAATACAATGAGCAGTTCTTC	CASSLAKGLAEYNEQFF
TRBV6-1	NA	NA	TRBJ2-7	TGTGCCAGCAGTGAACCCGAAAGAGTCGAGCAGTACTTC	CASSEPERVEQYF
TRBV7-8	NA	NA	TRBJ1-1	TGTGCCAGCAGCCCAGGGAACCTGAACACTGAAGCTTTCTTT	CASSPGNLNTEAFF
TRBV11-2	NA	NA	TRBJ2-5	TGTGCCAGCAGCTTCCCGGGCCAGGGCGAGACCCAGTACTTC	CASSFPGQGETQYF
TRBV6-5	once	NA	TRBJ2-2	TGTGCCAGCCGGGGACAACCGAACACCGGGGAGCTGTTTTTT	CASRGQPNTGELFF
TRBV7-9	NA	TRBD2	TRBJ2-1	TGTGCCAGCAGCTTTAGCGGGAGCTCCTACAATGAGCAGTTCTTC	CASSFSGSSYNEQFF
TRBV6-5	NA	NA	TRBJ2-7	TGTGCCAGCAGTTACCCGACAGTGAAGAGCTCCTACGAGCAGTACTTC	CASSYPTVKSSYEQYF
TRBV6-1	NA	TRBD2	TRBJ2-5	TGTGCCAGCAGCCCTCGGGGGGGAGCGGGAGAGACCCAGTACTTC	CASSPRGGAGETQYF
TRBV25-1	NA	NA	TRBJ2-2	TGTGCCAGCAGTGGGGCCGTGGGGAACACCGGGGAGCTGTTTTTT	CASSGAVGNTGELFF
TRBV28	NA	TRBD1	TRBJ1-3	TGTGCTACGACAGGGGGCTCTGGAAACACCATATATTTT	CATTGGSGNTIYF
TRBV5-1	once	NA	TRBJ1-5	TGCGCCAGCAGCCAAGGGGGTGGCAATCAGCCCCAGCATTTT	CASSQGGGNQPQHF
TRBV5-6	NA	NA	TRBJ2-1	TGTGCCAGCAGCGCGACAGAGTCCGGCAATGAGCAGTTCTTC	CASSATESGNEQFF
TRBV11-2	NA	TRBD1	TRBJ1-1	TGTGCCAGCAGGAACAGGGGGTATGGCACTGAAGCTTTCTTT	CASRNRGYGTEAFF
TRBV27	NA	NA	TRBJ2-5	TGTGCCAGCAGCTTTTCGGGACACAGCCAAGAGACCCAGTACTTC	CASSFSGHSQETQYF
TRBV7-9	NA	TRBD2	TRBJ2-3	TGTGCCAGCAGCTTTCTCGCGGGAGAAGCAGATACGCAGTATTTT	CASSFLAGEADTQYF
TRBV5-1	NA	TRBD1	TRBJ2-3	TGCGCCAGCGGCCCACAGGGGCCGAGCACAGATACGCAGTATTTT	CASGPQGPSTDTQYF
TRBV15	NA	NA	TRBJ1-5	TGTGCCACCAGCGGCAGGGTGGAACAGCCCCAGCATTTT	CATSGRVEQPQHF
TRBV5-1	NA	NA	TRBJ2-7	TGCGCCAGCAGCCTAGGCATCGAGCAGTACTTC	CASSLGIEQYF
TRBV28	NA	NA	TRBJ2-7	TGTGCCAGCAGTTTAATGGACACAGGTTACGAGCAGTACTTC	CASSLMDTGYEQYF
TRBV6-1	few	TRBD1	TRBJ1-2	TGTGCCAGCAACGGGGGTGTGACAGGGTTGCATGGCTACACCTTC	CASNGGVTGLHGYTF
TRBV6-1	NA	TRBD1	TRBJ1-4	TGTGCCAGCAGCCTGGACAGGGGGAGAGAAAAACTGTTTTTT	CASSLDRGREKLFF
TRBV11-2	few	TRBD2	TRBJ2-1	TGTGCCAGCAGCGTCGGACTAGCGTCCTACAATGAGCAGTTCTTC	CASSVGLASYNEQFF
TRBV15	few	NA	TRBJ1-4	TGTGCCACCGGCCGGGGTTCAAATGAAAAACTGTTTTTT	CATGRGSNEKLFF
TRBV13	NA	NA	TRBJ1-2	TGTGCCAGCAGCTTAGAAGGGGTGAACTATGGCTACACCTTC	CASSLEGVNYGYTF
TRBV6-1	NA	NA	TRBJ1-1	TGTGCCAGCAGGCAACCCTGGGCGGGTACGCGAGCTTTCTTT	CASRQPWAGTRAFF
TRBV5-1	NA	TRBD1	TRBJ1-3	TGCGCCAGCAGCGTAACAGGGGACTCTGGAAACACCATATATTTT	CASSVTGDSGNTIYF
TRBV28	NA	NA	TRBJ2-1	TGTGCCAGTATACTAGGGAATGAGCAGTTCTTC	CASILGNEQFF
TRBV15	NA	NA	TRBJ1-5	TGTGCCACCAGCAGAGATCAGGGTCCCGGTCAGCCCCAGCATTTT	CATSRDQGPGQPQHF
TRBV12-5	few	TRBD2	TRBJ2-7	TGTGCTAGTGGTTATAGCGGGATATACGAGCAGTACTTC	CASGYSGIYEQYF
TRBV19	once	TRBD2	TRBJ2-7	TGTGCCAGTAGGAACATAGCGGGAGGAAACGAGCAGTACTTC	CASRNIAGGNEQYF
TRBV27	NA	NA	TRBJ2-7	TGTGCCAGCACCTTCTACGAGCAGTACTTC	CASTFYEQYF
TRBV10-1	NA	NA	TRBJ1-1	TGCGCCAGCAGTGAATCGAGCGAGGGCGGGGCGGCTTTCTTT	CASSESSEGGAAFF
TRBV5-1	once	NA	TRBJ2-7	TGCGCCAGCAGCTTGGCCCGAGAAACCTACGAGCAGTACTTC	CASSLARETYEQYF
TRBV5-1	NA	TRBD1	TRBJ2-2	TGCGCCAGCAGCTTGGGGGACAGATACACCGGGGAGCTGTTTTTT	CASSLGDRYTGELFF
TRBV2	NA	TRBD2	TRBJ2-1	TGTGCCAGCAGGGTCAGCGGGAGGGTGGATGAGCAGTTCTTC	CASRVSGRVDEQFF
TRBV11-2	NA	TRBD1	TRBJ2-1	TGTGCCAGCAGCGCCACCAGGGGGCTGTACAATGAGCAGTTCTTC	CASSATRGLYNEQFF
TRBV7-9	NA	NA	TRBJ2-7	TGTGCCAGCAGCTTCTTAGCCGCCGAGCAGTACTTC	CASSFLAAEQYF
TRBV6-1	NA	NA	TRBJ2-1	TGTGCCAGCAGTCCTACAGGAGACAATGAGCAGTTCTTC	CASSPTGDNEQFF
TRBV5-1	once	NA	TRBJ2-1	TGCGCCAGCAGCTTGGACGGGGTCTACAATGAGCAGTTCTTC	CASSLDGVYNEQFF
TRBV27	NA	NA	TRBJ1-5	TGTGCCAGCAGCCATTTAGAGTTTCAGGGCACTAGCAATCAGCCCCAGCATTTT	CASSHLEFQGTSNQPQHF
TRBV11-2	few	TRBD2	TRBJ2-7	TGTGCCAGCAGCCTATCCAGCGGGAGCTACGAGCAGTACTTC	CASSLSSGSYEQYF
TRBV6-5	NA	TRBD1	TRBJ2-7	TGTGCCAGCACACCAACAGGGGCCTCCTCATACGAGCAGTACTTC	CASTPTGASSYEQYF
TRBV6-1	NA	NA	TRBJ2-7	TGTGCCAGCACCGAGGGACTCCTTTACGAGCAGTACTTC	CASTEGLLYEQYF
TRBV15	NA	NA	TRBJ2-5	TGTGCCACCAGCAGAGTGCCAGGTATCCAAGAGACCCAGTACTTC	CATSRVPGIQETQYF
TRBV5-4	NA	TRBD2	TRBJ2-5	TGTGCCAGCAGTCCGACTAGCGGCCAAGAGACCCAGTACTTC	CASSPTSGQETQYF
TRBV2	NA	TRBD2	TRBJ2-7	TGTGCCAGCAGTGAGCTTACCGGGACTAGCGGGAGGCAAATGAACGAGCAGTACTTC	CASSELTGTSGRQMNEQYF
TRBV7-2	NA	TRBD2	TRBJ2-5	TGTGCCAGTGCGGGGGGGCAAGAGACCCAGTACTTC	CASAGGQETQYF
TRBV5-4	NA	TRBD1	TRBJ1-2	TGTGCCAGCAGCAGACAGGGTCCCGACGGCTACACCTTC	CASSRQGPDGYTF
TRBV25-1	NA	TRBD1	TRBJ1-5	TGTGCCAGCAGCATGACAGGGGGCGGTCAGCCCCAGCATTTT	CASSMTGGGQPQHF
TRBV5-1	NA	TRBD2	TRBJ2-3	TGCGCCAGCAGCCCCGAGGTAGCGGGATTCACAGATACGCAGTATTTT	CASSPEVAGFTDTQYF
TRBV5-1	few	TRBD2	TRBJ2-2	TGCGCCAGCAGCTACCACCGATCTCAAAGCGGGGCGAACACCGGGGAGCTGTTTTTT	CASSYHRSQSGANTGELFF
TRBV19	NA	TRBD2	TRBJ2-3	TGTGCCAGTAGTAGGACTAGAGTGTCCCCAGATACGCAGTATTTT	CASSRTRVSPDTQYF
TRBV10-1	NA	NA	TRBJ2-1	TGCGCCAGTTCGCCATTAGCGGCAGCATACAATGAGCAGTTCTTC	CASSPLAAAYNEQFF
TRBV27	NA	NA	TRBJ1-3	TGTGCCAGCAGTTCGCAGGGAGGAAACACCATATATTTT	CASSSQGGNTIYF
TRBV30	NA	NA	TRBJ1-5	TGTGCCTGGAGTGTAAGGGGGAATGGGGCCCGATATAGCAATCAGCCCCAGCATTTT	CAWSVRGNGARYSNQPQHF
TRBV5-1	once	TRBD2	TRBJ2-5	TGCGCCAGCAGCCCGGGGGGGCAGGGTGAGACCCAGTACTTC	CASSPGGQGETQYF
TRBV7-9	NA	TRBD1	TRBJ2-2	TGTTCCAGCAGCTTCTTCCCTCGACACAGGGGCGGCACCGGGGAGCTGTTTTTT	CSSSFFPRHRGGTGELFF